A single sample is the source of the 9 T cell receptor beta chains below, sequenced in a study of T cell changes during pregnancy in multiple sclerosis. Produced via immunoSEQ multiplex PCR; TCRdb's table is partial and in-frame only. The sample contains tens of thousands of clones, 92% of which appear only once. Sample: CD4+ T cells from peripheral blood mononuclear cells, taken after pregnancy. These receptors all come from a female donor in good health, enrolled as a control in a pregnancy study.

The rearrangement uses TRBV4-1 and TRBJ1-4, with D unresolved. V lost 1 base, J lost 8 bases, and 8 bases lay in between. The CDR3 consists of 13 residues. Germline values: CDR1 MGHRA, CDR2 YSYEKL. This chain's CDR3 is CASSQVPIEKLFF. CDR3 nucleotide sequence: TGCGCCAGCAGCCAAGTTCCCATCGAAAAACTGTTTTTT.

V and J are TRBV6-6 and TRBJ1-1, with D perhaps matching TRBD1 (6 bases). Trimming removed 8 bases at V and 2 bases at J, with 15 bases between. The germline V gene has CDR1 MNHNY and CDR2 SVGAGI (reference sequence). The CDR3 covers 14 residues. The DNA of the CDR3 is TGTGCCAGCGCCGAGGGGGGGCTTAACACTGAAGCTTTCTTT. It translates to CASAEGGLNTEAFF.

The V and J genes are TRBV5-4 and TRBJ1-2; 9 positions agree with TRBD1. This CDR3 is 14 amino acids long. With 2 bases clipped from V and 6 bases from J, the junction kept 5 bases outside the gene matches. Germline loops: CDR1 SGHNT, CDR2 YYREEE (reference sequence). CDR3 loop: CASSFPDRGDGYTF. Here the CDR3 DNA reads TGTGCCAGCAGCTTTCCAGACAGGGGGGATGGCTACACCTTC.

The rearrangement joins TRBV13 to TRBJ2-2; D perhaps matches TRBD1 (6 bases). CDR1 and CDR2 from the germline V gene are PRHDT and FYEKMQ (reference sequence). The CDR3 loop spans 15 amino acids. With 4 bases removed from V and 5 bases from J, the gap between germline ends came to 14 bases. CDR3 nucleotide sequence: TGTGCCAGCAGCTCCACAGGGATAGGTACCGGGGAGCTGTTTTTT. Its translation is CASSSTGIGTGELFF.

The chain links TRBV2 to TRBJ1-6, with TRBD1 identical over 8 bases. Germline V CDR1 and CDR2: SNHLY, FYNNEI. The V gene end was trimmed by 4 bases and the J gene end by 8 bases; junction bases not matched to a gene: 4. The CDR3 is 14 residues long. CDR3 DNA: TGTGCCAGCAGTGGACAGGGGCGATATTCACCCCTCCACTTT. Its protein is CASSGQGRYSPLHF.

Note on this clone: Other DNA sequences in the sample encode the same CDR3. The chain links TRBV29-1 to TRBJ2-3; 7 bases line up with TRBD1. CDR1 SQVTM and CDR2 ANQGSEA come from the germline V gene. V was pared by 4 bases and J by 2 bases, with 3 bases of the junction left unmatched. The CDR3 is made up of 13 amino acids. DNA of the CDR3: TGCAGCGTTGCACAGGGGTCCACAGATACGCAGTATTTT. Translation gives CSVAQGSTDTQYF.

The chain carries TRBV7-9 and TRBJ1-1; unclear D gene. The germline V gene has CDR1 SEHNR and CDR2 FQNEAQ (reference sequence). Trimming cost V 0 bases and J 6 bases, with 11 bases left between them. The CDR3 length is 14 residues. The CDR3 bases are TGTGCCAGCAGCTTAGCGTCCGGGAGCCCTGAAGCTTTCTTT. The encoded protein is CASSLASGSPEAFF.

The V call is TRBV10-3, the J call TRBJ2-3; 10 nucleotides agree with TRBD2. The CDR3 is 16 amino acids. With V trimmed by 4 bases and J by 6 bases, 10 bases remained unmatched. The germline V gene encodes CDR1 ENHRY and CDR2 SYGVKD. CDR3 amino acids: CAISGTSGPAVDTQYF. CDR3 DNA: TGTGCCATCAGTGGGACTAGCGGCCCGGCCGTGGATACGCAGTATTTT.

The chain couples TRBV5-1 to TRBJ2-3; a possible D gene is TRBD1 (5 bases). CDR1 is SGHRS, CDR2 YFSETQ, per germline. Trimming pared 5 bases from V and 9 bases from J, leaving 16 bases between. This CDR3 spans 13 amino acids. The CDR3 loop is CASRPGQDLTQYF. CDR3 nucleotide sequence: TGCGCCAGCAGACCCGGACAAGACTTGACGCAGTATTTT.